The 2 T cell receptor beta chains reported below all come from one sample, sequenced in a study of blood T cell repertoires in COVID-19 (dated by TCRdb to the early 2020s). The method was the immunoSEQ multiplex PCR assay. Drawn from immuneACCESS, this table holds only the in-frame rearrangements with V and J called that TCRdb kept. Clones are partly lost; checked studies trace under half to an unresolved V gene and leave the rest unexplained. The sample yields 150,000 or so clones; approximately 82% were counted once. Of the sample, 18% is held by the ten largest clones. Sequenced sample: PBMCs or T cells enriched from blood (not recorded which). The origin of the receptors is a man aged 60 to 75 who had recovered from COVID-19.

J is TRBJ2-2 and V is TRBV19, with TRBD1 matching over 8 bases. Germline assignment: CDR1 LNHDA and CDR2 SQIVND (reference sequence). This CDR3 comprises 13 residues. V lost 2 bases, J lost 11 bases, and 4 bases stayed unmatched. The CDR3 here is CASSILGQGELFF. DNA of the CDR3: TGTGCCAGTAGTATACTCGGACAGGGCGAGCTGTTTTTT.

The V call is TRBV4-1, the J call TRBJ1-2; D unresolved. The CDR3 is made up of 15 amino acids. Trimming cost V 1 base and J 4 bases, with 13 bases left between them. Germline-derived CDR1 and CDR2 are MGHRA and YSYEKL. DNA for the CDR3: TGCGCCAGCAGCCAAGTTCAGGAAAGCGGCTATGGCTACACCTTC. This codes for CASSQVQESGYGYTF.